This T cell receptor beta chain was sequenced during a study of OX40 agonist ivuxolimab in advanced cancers. Some background on the complete study: The costimulatory receptor OX40 (CD134) was targeted by ivuxolimab, a fully human IgG2 agonistic monoclonal antibody. Partial responses occurred in three dose-escalation patients: two with cutaneous melanoma and one with hepatocellular carcinoma. Intravenous ivuxolimab was administered to patients every 2 weeks at six dose levels: 0.01, 0.1, 0.3, 1.5, 3 and 10 mg/kg. Peripheral TCRbeta sequencing aimed to test whether ivuxolimab altered TCR sequence diversity and caused clonal T-cell expansion. A male proportion of about 79% and a mean age of roughly 55 years, ranging from 23 to 79, were recorded for the dose-escalation cohort. The paper covers the monotherapy dose-escalation part of the phase I ivuxolimab trial, which included N of about 50 patients. Prior anti-PD-1, anti-PD-L1 or anti-CTLA-4 therapy was permitted, and approximately 42% of dose-escalation patients had received checkpoint inhibitors. Of the approximately 54 dose-escalation patients, hepatocellular carcinoma was present in about 20, melanoma in some 15, renal cell carcinoma in 9 and head and neck cancer in 9.

From its cysteine to its phenylalanine, the CDR3 spans 15 amino acids. CDR3 DNA is the only sequence kept; it has 45 bases, read in frame from the first base. V and J are truncated by 1 base and 2 bases respectively, leaving an intervening sequence of 13 bases. The germline V gene supplies CDR1 SGHRS and CDR2 YFSETQ. Patients with autoimmune disease history or receiving systemic immunosuppression were excluded from the trial. In every dose cohort, peripheral blood was drawn for TCR sequencing at baseline, cycle 4 day 1, and cycle 7 day 1. The samples were taken from a phase I, first-in-human, multicenter, open-label dose-escalation trial of ivuxolimab. Adults with locally advanced or metastatic head and neck squamous cell, hepatocellular, melanoma or renal cell carcinoma were enrolled in the trial. Before TCR sequencing, CD4+ T cells and CD8+ T cells were sorted from peripheral blood as separate populations.

The paper as a whole reports these results and caveats: Clonal expansion of both CD4+ and CD8+ blood T cells was observed from baseline to week 6 at doses 0.1 to 3.0 mg/kg. Which antigens the clonally expanded peripheral T cells were specific for was not determined. After ivuxolimab, expanded clones were on average more numerous among CD8+ T cells than among CD4+ T cells. Low levels of normalized T-cell clonal expansion were also seen in some patients who did not respond. In partial responders in the 0.1-3.0 mg/kg groups, normalized peripheral clonal expansion was found to be among the lowest, especially among CD8+ T cells.

Genomic DNA was isolated from the sorted cells so that the TCRbeta CDR3 region could be sequenced. TCRbeta CDR3 regions were sequenced using the immunoSEQ Assay. TCRdb retrieved this table from immuneACCESS and kept in-frame rearrangements only. Not all clones are present; in checked studies, unresolved V genes account for under half, and no reason is known for the remainder. Across this sample there are around 79,000 clones, with about 91% seen only once. The ten largest account for under 3% of the sample. In the case of this clone: There is no known antigen for this receptor. Base quality data are lacking; no much larger clone is found one base away.

Here the chain combines TRBV5-1 and TRBJ2-7; TRBD2 is perhaps the D gene, given 5 matching bases. This receptor was identified in an adult with an advanced solid tumor such as melanoma, head and neck, liver or kidney cancer. The sequenced sample was CD4+ or CD8+ T cells sorted from blood, obtained in a trial of the OX40 agonist ivuxolimab. The DNA sequence is as follows: TGCGCCAGCAGCTTGAACGGGGTAGATACCTACGAGCAGTACTTC. Protein translation: CASSLNGVDTYEQYF.